This T cell receptor (beta chain) was sequenced during a study of blood T cell repertoires in COVID-19. The wider study: Acute and convalescent COVID-19 specimens originated in the United States, Italy and Spain. Nucleic acid was either cDNA or gDNA, and it came from T cells, B-cell-depleted T cells, or PBMCs.

In the original workflow: Reference gene primer amplification in the assay estimated nucleated cell counts. Libraries were prepared by immunoSEQ multiplex PCR; TCRdb keeps only in-frame clonotypes and omits some of them. V, J and clone size are those of that table, while D and trimming were read from the DNA. The sample lists fewer than 300,000 clones, less than 85% occurring once. The source of this sequence is a woman in her 70s with active or convalescent COVID-19. Sequenced sample: peripheral blood.

The CDR3 bases are TGTGCCAGCAGTGCCCTCGCAGGGGGGGCCAACGTCCTGACTTTC. Its translation: CASSALAGGANVLTF. This sequence joins TRBV2 and TRBJ2-6; TRBD1 is a possible D gene (5 bases). The CDR3 totals 15 residues. Deletions cut 4 bases from V and 4 bases from J, with 11 bases between. Germline assignment: CDR1 SNHLY and CDR2 FYNNEI.